The 6 T cell receptor beta chains below come from one sample, sequenced in a study of tumor-infiltrating lymphocytes in primary liver carcinoma. Making TCR beta cDNA involved around 510 ng total RNA and a constant-region primer. Three nested multiplex PCR rounds, a slightly modified ARM-PCR, produced the libraries for TCR beta. Two initial PCR rounds of about 11 cycles each paired TRBV1-TRBV30 forward primers with a C-beta reverse primer. TCRdb reprocessed the multiplex PCR reads with MiXCR, giving one entry per CDR3 protein. The repertoire consists of roughly 100,000 distinct CDR3 sequences, with roughly 80% occurring once and the leading ten covering about 20%. Co-extraction yielded RNA and DNA from around 20-30 mg of unsorted bulk tissue. The sequencing sample was made of liver tumor tissue from sampling region 3. The subset: tumor region T3, left-lateral pole. These receptors originate from a middle-aged man with primary liver carcinoma and hepatitis B virus infection.

This clonotype was seen only once. A read error may produce the germline difference seen at one junction end. This sequence joins TRBV11-1 and TRBJ2-7; D might be TRBD2 (6 bases). CDR3 length: 15 amino acids. Germline V gives CDR1 SGHAT, CDR2 FQDESV (reference sequence). The CDR3 region is CASSFTGSGEYEQYF. CDR3 in DNA: TGTGCCAGTAGCTTTACGGGATCGGGAGAATACGAGCAGTATTTC.

Turning to this clonotype: A much larger clone lies one base from this, so it may be a read error. The rearrangement joins TRBV19 to TRBJ2-1; 8 nucleotides match TRBD2. The CDR3 is 15 residues long. CDR1 is LNHDA and CDR2 is SQIVND in the germline V gene (reference sequence). The CDR3 loop is CASSTALAAYNEEFF. As DNA, the CDR3 is TGTGCCAGTAGTACCGCACTAGCGGCTTACAATGAGGAGTTCTTC.

The genes are TRBV21-1 and TRBJ2-7; the table's TRBD2 call for D was not verified on the DNA. TRBV21-1 is tagged as a pseudogene. The CDR3 consists of 15 residues. DNA for the CDR3: TGTACCAGCGGCAACAGGACTAGCGGAAAATACGAGCAGTACTTC. Translated: CTSGNRTSGKYEQYF.

This sequence joins TRBV29-1 and TRBJ2-7; TRBD1 matches at 9 bases. Per germline, CDR1 SQVTM and CDR2 ANQGSEA. The length of the CDR3 is 14 residues. CDR3 DNA sequence: TGCAACGCCAGACAGGGGGGTCGTAGCTACGAGCAGTACTTC. Encoded protein: CNARQGGRSYEQYF.

On this clonotype itself: The junction departs from germline at one end; a sequencing error may be responsible. The V call is TRBV10-3, the J call TRBJ2-7; D is uncertain. The germline V gene has CDR1 ENHRY and CDR2 SYGVKD. This CDR3 spans 15 amino acids. CDR3 coding DNA: TGTGCCATCAGTGATGACGGCCATCAACCCTACGAGCAGTGCTTC. As protein: CAISDDGHQPYEQCF.

The chain couples TRBV10-1 to TRBJ2-1, with 7 bases identical to TRBD1. Germline CDR1 reads WNHNN; CDR2 reads SYGVQD (reference sequence). The CDR3 spans 18 residues. V trimming: 0 bases; J trimming: 5 bases; junction bases outside the gene matches: 13. The CDR3 nucleotides are TGCGCCAGCAGTGAGTCGAAGACAGGGTCCTGGGCCAACAATGAGCAGTTCTTC. It specifies CASSESKTGSWANNEQFF.